This T cell receptor beta chain originates from a study of cytomegalovirus exposure and HLA in healthy donors. Remarks on this clone: As yet, its antigen is unknown.

This CDR3 has 14 residues. The V gene lost 0 bases and the J gene lost 10 bases, with 12 bases spanning the gap. CDR1 LGHNA and CDR2 YSLEER come from the germline V gene. The PCR contained 60 Vbeta and 13 Jbeta primers. The assay was immunoSEQ multiplex PCR, and TCRdb's table has in-frame clones only and misses some. The table lists approximately 150,000 clones, 80% to 85% of them singletons. Study results and caveats: Later on, analysis showed that most CMV-associated TCR beta chains appeared to be HLA-restricted.

V is TRBV4-3 and J is TRBJ2-2; a weak D match, TRBD2 (7 bases). The origin of this receptor is a man aged 45-60 years in good health and CMV-seropositive. Sequencing used PBMCs. Written as DNA, the CDR3 is TGCGCCAGCAGCCAAGATGGGGGGGCCGCGGAGCTGTTTTTT. Translation gives CASSQDGGAAELFF.